The 24 T cell receptor beta chains reported below all come from one sample, sequenced in a study of T-cell memory formation after mild COVID-19. TCRdb ran MiXCR on the 5' RACE reads and lists one entry per CDR3 protein. The sample contains 150,000 to 200,000 distinct CDR3 sequences, 11% of which appear only once. Specimen: PBMCs or a T cell subset sorted from them (not recorded which). These receptors originate from a young man who had mild COVID-19 (a few samples of this study predate the infection). Cell type and time point are not known.

This clonotype was observed a few times. The chain uses TRBV5-1 and TRBJ1-1; D remains unclear. V was shortened by 2 bases and J by 2 bases, with 13 bases between the two germline ends. Germline V lookup: CDR1 SGHRS, CDR2 YFSETQ. The CDR3 is 15 residues long. The CDR3 reads CASSFVPEFNTEAFF. The CDR3 DNA reads as TGCGCCAGCAGCTTTGTTCCGGAGTTTAACACTGAAGCTTTCTTT. Supplemented by reference TRBV5-1 and TRBJ1-1, the full variable domain reads KAGVTQTPRYLIKTRGQQVTLSCSPISGHRSVSWYQQTPGQGLQFLFEYFSETQRNKGNFPGRFSGRQFSNSRSEMNVSTLELGDSALYLCASSFVPEFNTEAFFGQGTRLTVV.

V and J are TRBV7-2 and TRBJ2-5; D gene ambiguous. Trimming cost V 3 bases and J 1 base, with 6 bases left between them. The CDR3 totals 13 residues. The germline gives CDR1 SGHTA, CDR2 FQGNSA. CDR3 DNA: TGTGCCAGCAGCTTTGGTCCCCAAGAGACCCAGTACTTC. This gives the protein CASSFGPQETQYF. Combining the CDR3 with reference TRBV7-2 and TRBJ2-5 gives the whole variable domain GAGVSQSPSNKVTEKGKDVELRCDPISGHTALYWYRQSLGQGLEFLIYFQGNSAPDKSGLPSDRFSAERTGGSVSTLTIQRTQQEDSAVYLCASSFGPQETQYFGPGTRLLVL.

This CDR3 reads CASSQEPSSSSGANVLTF. CDR3 coding DNA: TGTGCCAGCAGCCAAGAACCCAGCTCAAGCTCTGGGGCCAACGTCCTGACTTTC. The genes are TRBV4-2 and TRBJ2-6; D gene uncertain. Trimming took off 0 bases at V and 0 bases at J, with 12 bases between the two ends. Looked up from germline, CDR1 is LGHNA and CDR2 is YNFKEQ. The CDR3 has 18 residues.

CDR3 nucleotides: TGTGCCAGCAGTTATGAAGGGAGCTCCTATAATTCACCCCTCCACTTT. This gives the protein CASSYEGSSYNSPLHF. The chain links TRBV6-5 to TRBJ1-6; unclear D gene. Germline assignment: CDR1 MNHEY and CDR2 SVGAGI. The CDR3 runs to 16 residues. V was pared by 3 bases and J by 0 bases, with 9 bases between.

This clonotype was observed a handful of times. The chain employs TRBV28 and TRBJ1-1; D is uncertain. The germline V gene has CDR1 MDHEN and CDR2 SYDVKM. Trimming removed 7 bases at V and 2 bases at J, with 8 bases between. CDR3 size: 12 residues. The CDR3 DNA is TGTGCCAGCAAGGACCCTAACACTGAAGCTTTCTTT. As protein: CASKDPNTEAFF.

This clonotype was observed a handful of times. The rearrangement links TRBV7-2 to TRBJ2-3, with unresolved D. Trimming took 3 bases from V and 6 from J, leaving 16 bases between them. This CDR3 region has 15 residues. CDR1 and CDR2 from the germline V gene are SGHTA and FQGNSA. The CDR3 DNA sequence: TGTGCCAGCAGCTTTACCGGAACGCAGCCTGATACGCAGTATTTT. It specifies CASSFTGTQPDTQYF.

This chain links TRBV19 with TRBJ1-1; no definite D call. The CDR3 length is 15 residues. CDR1 is LNHDA and CDR2 is SQIVND in the germline V gene (reference sequence). The germline V and J ends were trimmed by 7 bases and 0 bases, with 15 bases remaining between them. DNA for the CDR3: TGTGCCAGTATTGGCTCGCGAGGAATGAACACTGAAGCTTTCTTT. Protein: CASIGSRGMNTEAFF.

This sequence joins TRBV6-2 or TRBV6-3 and TRBJ2-3; D gene ambiguous. The CDR3 runs 13 residues. CDR1 is MNHEY, CDR2 SVGEGT, per germline. Trimming left V 3 bases short and J 2 bases short, with 6 bases between. CDR3 region: CASSYRVTDTQYF. CDR3 bases: TGTGCCAGCAGTTATCGGGTCACAGATACGCAGTATTTT.

This clonotype was detected only a few times. CDR3 sequence (DNA): TGTGCCAGCAGCTTACCGGGACTCCTTCGATTCTTC. Amino acids: CASSLPGLLRFF. This sequence joins TRBV7-2 and TRBJ2-1, with D perhaps matching TRBD2 (6 bases). Germline V gene sequence: CDR1 SGHTA, CDR2 FQGNSA. The length of the CDR3 is 12 residues. V was cut by 2 bases and J by 16 bases, with 15 bases left in between.

The chain combines TRBV6-5 with TRBJ2-2; TRBD2 matches 7 bases. CDR3 length: 17 residues. Looked up from germline, CDR1 is MNHEY and CDR2 is SVGAGI. V dropped 7 bases and J dropped 5; count of bases not matched to a gene: 16. The chain's CDR3 is CASKFPLGGSGTGELFF. CDR3 in DNA: TGTGCCAGCAAGTTTCCACTGGGGGGGAGTGGAACCGGGGAGCTGTTTTTT.

V is TRBV7-2 and J is TRBJ2-3, with D uncertain. CDR1 and CDR2 from the germline V gene are SGHTA and FQGNSA. The germline V and J ends were trimmed by 4 bases and 6 bases, with 14 bases remaining between them. This CDR3 is 14 amino acids long. CDR3 sequence (DNA): TGTGCCAGCAGCTCAACCCGCTCTGGGGATACGCAGTATTTT. Translated: CASSSTRSGDTQYF.

This clonotype turned up a few times. The chain is built from TRBV5-1 and TRBJ1-4; unclear D gene. CDR1 is SGHRS, CDR2 YFSETQ, per germline. V shed 5 bases and J shed 6 bases, with 8 bases lying between them. CDR3 length: 12 residues. CDR3 bases: TGCGCCAGCAGGTTCGGAGATGAAAAACTGTTTTTT. Encoded protein: CASRFGDEKLFF.

This clonotype has more than one count but fewer than ten. The chain joins TRBV6-1 to TRBJ2-5; no definite D call. The CDR3 runs to 12 residues. From germline, CDR1 is MNHNS and CDR2 SASEGT. Trimming left V 5 bases short and J 7 bases short, with 11 bases between. CDR3: CASSITRGTQYF. The CDR3, as DNA: TGTGCCAGCAGTATAACTCGCGGGACCCAGTACTTC.

This clonotype appeared many times. The chain is built from TRBV10-3 and TRBJ2-1; tentatively, D is TRBD1 (6 bases). With 6 bases removed from V and 0 bases from J, the gap between germline ends came to 12 bases. This CDR3 is built from 15 residues. Germline assignment: CDR1 ENHRY and CDR2 SYGVKD. CDR3 sequence reads: CAISSQGFSYNEQFF. The CDR3 DNA follows: TGTGCCATCAGCTCACAGGGCTTCTCCTACAATGAGCAGTTCTTC.

This clonotype showed up just a few times. The chain couples TRBV20-1 to TRBJ1-2; 9 bases are shared with TRBD1. Trimming cost V 5 bases and J 7 bases; bases outside gene matches: 11. Per the germline V gene, CDR1 is DFQATT and CDR2 is SNEGSKA (reference sequence). The CDR3 is 14 residues long. The CDR3: CSASPGTGSLGYTF. Here the CDR3 DNA reads TGCAGTGCTTCCCCCGGGACAGGGAGTCTTGGCTACACCTTC.

The V gene is TRBV7-7, the J gene TRBJ2-5, with D maybe TRBD1 (7 bases). Germline V lookup: CDR1 SSHAT, CDR2 FNYEAQ (reference sequence). V dropped 5 bases and J dropped 1 base, with 14 bases sitting between them. The CDR3 covers 15 residues. The CDR3 protein is CASSPTRTGQETQYF. The DNA for the CDR3 is TGTGCCAGCAGCCCGACTAGGACAGGCCAAGAGACCCAGTACTTC.

The J gene is TRBJ1-2, the V gene TRBV18; 8 bases are shared with TRBD1. The length of the CDR3 is 15 residues. Germline V gene lookup returns CDR1 KGHSH and CDR2 LQKENI. V trimming: 6 bases; J trimming: 6 bases; junction bases outside the gene matches: 12. The CDR3 nucleotides are TGTGCCAGCTCCCGTGACAGGGGATCATGGGATGGCTACACCTTC. Translating gives CASSRDRGSWDGYTF.

The chain is built from TRBV20-1 and TRBJ2-6; D is perhaps TRBD1 or TRBD2 (6 bases each). The CDR3 length is 15 residues. With 6 bases removed from V and 0 bases from J, the gap between germline ends came to 12 bases. Germline loops: CDR1 DFQATT, CDR2 SNEGSKA (reference sequence). CDR3 DNA sequence: TGCAGTGCAGGAGGGGGGAGCTCTGGGGCCAACGTCCTGACTTTC. Translating it yields CSAGGGSSGANVLTF.

This clonotype was recorded once. The chain carries TRBV5-1 and TRBJ1-1, with D perhaps matching TRBD1 (6 bases). Deletions cut 3 bases from V and 0 bases from J, with 12 bases between. The CDR3 has 15 amino acids. The germline CDR1 and CDR2 sequences are SGHRS and YFSETQ. The CDR3 here is CASSSKTGLNTEAFF. CDR3 bases: TGCGCCAGCAGCTCTAAAACAGGGCTGAACACTGAAGCTTTCTTT. Using reference TRBV5-1 and TRBJ1-1 for the parts outside the CDR3, the full variable domain is KAGVTQTPRYLIKTRGQQVTLSCSPISGHRSVSWYQQTPGQGLQFLFEYFSETQRNKGNFPGRFSGRQFSNSRSEMNVSTLELGDSALYLCASSSKTGLNTEAFFGQGTRLTVV.

The J gene is TRBJ2-7, the V gene TRBV6-2 or TRBV6-3; 7 nucleotides match TRBD2. The ends lost 7 bases at V and 3 bases at J; junction bases unmatched: 9. Germline V gene sequence: CDR1 MNHEY, CDR2 SVGEGT. This CDR3 has 14 amino acids. This CDR3 is CASTPRRGYYEQYV. In DNA, the CDR3 is TGTGCCAGCACCCCTAGGCGGGGGTACTACGAGCAGTACGTC.

This clonotype was seen many times. The gene calls are TRBV15 and TRBJ1-5; possible D gene TRBD1, 6 bases. The CDR3 consists of 19 residues. The germline gives CDR1 LNHNV, CDR2 YYDKDF (reference sequence). V lost 1 base to trimming and J lost 1 base, with 20 bases between them. The CDR3 coding sequence is TGTGCCACCAGCAGAGTAGGTGGGGGGCGCTTGGCGAGCAATCAGCCCCAGCATTTT. Translated: CATSRVGGGRLASNQPQHF.

The rearrangement uses TRBV12-3 or TRBV12-4 and TRBJ2-3, with TRBD2 as a possible D gene (7 bases). The CDR3 spans 14 residues. V shed 1 base and J shed 6 bases, with 11 bases lying between them. CDR3 sequence reads: CASSLGGGHDTQYF. The CDR3 DNA follows: TGTGCCAGCAGTTTAGGGGGGGGACACGATACGCAGTATTTT.

V and J are TRBV6-2 or TRBV6-3 and TRBJ2-3, with 9 bases fitting TRBD2. The CDR3 runs to 17 residues. Trimming removed 2 bases from V and 0 bases from J; junction bases left unmatched: 6. CDR1 and CDR2 from the germline V gene are MNHEY and SVGEGT. CDR3 residues: CASSYRASGISTDTQYF. The CDR3 coding sequence is TGTGCCAGCAGTTACAGGGCTAGCGGGATTAGCACAGATACGCAGTATTTT.

This clonotype was seen more than once but under ten times. The chain couples TRBV7-9 to TRBJ2-5, with D possibly being TRBD1 (5 bases). The V gene lost 4 bases and the J gene lost 2 bases, with 14 bases spanning the gap. Germline V gene sequence: CDR1 SEHNR, CDR2 FQNEAQ (reference sequence). The CDR3 is 15 residues long. Written as DNA, the CDR3 is TGTGCCAGCAGCTCTGGGGTACACAGGCAAGAGACCCAGTACTTC. Its translation: CASSSGVHRQETQYF.